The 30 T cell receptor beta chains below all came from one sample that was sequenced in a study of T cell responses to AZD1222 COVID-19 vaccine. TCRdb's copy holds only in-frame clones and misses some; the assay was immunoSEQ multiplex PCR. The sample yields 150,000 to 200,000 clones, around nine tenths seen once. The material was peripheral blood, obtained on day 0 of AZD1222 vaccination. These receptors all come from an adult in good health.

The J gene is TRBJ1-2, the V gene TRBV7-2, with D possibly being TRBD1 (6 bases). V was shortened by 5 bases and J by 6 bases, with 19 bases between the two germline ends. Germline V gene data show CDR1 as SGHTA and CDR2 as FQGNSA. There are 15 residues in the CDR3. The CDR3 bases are TGTGCCAGCAGCGTCTACCCACAGGGATTCGATGGCTACACCTTC. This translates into CASSVYPQGFDGYTF. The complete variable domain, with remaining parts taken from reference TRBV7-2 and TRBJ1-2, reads GAGVSQSPSNKVTEKGKDVELRCDPISGHTALYWYRQSLGQGLEFLIYFQGNSAPDKSGLPSDRFSAERTGGSVSTLTIQRTQQEDSAVYLCASSVYPQGFDGYTFGSGTRLTVV.

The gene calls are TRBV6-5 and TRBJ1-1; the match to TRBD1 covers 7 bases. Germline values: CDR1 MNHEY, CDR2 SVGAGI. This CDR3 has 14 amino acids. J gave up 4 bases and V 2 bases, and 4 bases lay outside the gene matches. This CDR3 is CASSYRPGGTEAFF. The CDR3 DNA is TGTGCCAGCAGTTACAGACCAGGGGGCACTGAAGCTTTCTTT.

Here the CDR3 DNA reads TGTGCCAGCAGCCTCCGGGACTTCGCCTACGAGCAGTACTTC. This codes for CASSLRDFAYEQYF. The V call is TRBV3-1 (or the pseudogene TRBV3-2), the J call TRBJ2-7; possible D gene TRBD2, 6 bases. The germline V gene encodes CDR1 LGHDT and CDR2 YNNKEL (reference sequence). CDR3 size: 14 residues. V lost 4 bases to trimming and J lost 2 bases, with 12 bases between them.

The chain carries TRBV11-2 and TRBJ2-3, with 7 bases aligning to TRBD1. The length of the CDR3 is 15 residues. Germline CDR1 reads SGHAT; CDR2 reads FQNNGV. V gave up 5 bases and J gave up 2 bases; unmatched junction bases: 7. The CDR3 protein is CASSLRDRYTDTQYF. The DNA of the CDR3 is TGTGCCAGCAGCCTTCGGGACAGATACACAGATACGCAGTATTTT.

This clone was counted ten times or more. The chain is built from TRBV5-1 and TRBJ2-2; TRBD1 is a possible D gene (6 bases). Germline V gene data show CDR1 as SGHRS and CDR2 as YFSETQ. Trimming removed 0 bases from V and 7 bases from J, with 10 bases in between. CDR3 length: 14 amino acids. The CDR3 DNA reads TGCGCCAGCAGCTTGGAACAGGGAGACGGGGAGCTGTTTTTT. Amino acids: CASSLEQGDGELFF. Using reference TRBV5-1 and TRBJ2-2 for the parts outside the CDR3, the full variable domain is KAGVTQTPRYLIKTRGQQVTLSCSPISGHRSVSWYQQTPGQGLQFLFEYFSETQRNKGNFPGRFSGRQFSNSRSEMNVSTLELGDSALYLCASSLEQGDGELFFGEGSRLTVL.

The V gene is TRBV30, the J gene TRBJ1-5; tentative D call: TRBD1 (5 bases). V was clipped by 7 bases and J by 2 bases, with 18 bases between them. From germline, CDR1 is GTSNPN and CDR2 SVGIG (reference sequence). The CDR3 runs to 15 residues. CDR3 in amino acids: CALETGAGRNQPQHF. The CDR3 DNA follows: TGTGCCTTGGAAACAGGAGCCGGTCGCAATCAGCCCCAGCATTTT. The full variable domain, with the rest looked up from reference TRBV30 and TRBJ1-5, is SQTIHQWPATLVQPVGSPLSLECTVEGTSNPNLYWYRQAAGRGLQLLFYSVGIGQISSEVPQNLSASRPQDRQFILSSKKLLLSDSGFYLCALETGAGRNQPQHFGDGTRLSIL.

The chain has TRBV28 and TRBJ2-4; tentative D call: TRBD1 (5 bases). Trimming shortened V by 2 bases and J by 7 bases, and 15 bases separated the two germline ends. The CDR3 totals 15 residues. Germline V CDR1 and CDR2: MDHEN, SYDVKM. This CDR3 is CASSLLDAGWNIQYF. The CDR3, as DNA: TGTGCCAGCAGTTTACTGGATGCAGGGTGGAACATTCAGTACTTC.

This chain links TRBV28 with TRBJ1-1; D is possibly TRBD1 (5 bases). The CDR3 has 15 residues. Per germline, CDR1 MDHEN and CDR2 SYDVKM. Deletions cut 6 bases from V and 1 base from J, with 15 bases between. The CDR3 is CASSSPTGGNTEAFF. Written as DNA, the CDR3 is TGTGCCAGCAGCTCCCCTACCGGGGGGAACACTGAAGCTTTCTTT.

CDR3 loop: CATSDAGQPNQPQHF. The CDR3 nucleotides are TGTGCCACCAGTGATGCGGGACAGCCAAATCAGCCCCAGCATTTT. This chain links TRBV24-1 with TRBJ1-5, with TRBD1 matching 7 bases. CDR1 and CDR2 (germline): KGHDR, SFDVKD. The CDR3 spans 15 residues. V lost 3 bases to trimming and J lost 4 bases; unmatched junction nucleotides: 5.

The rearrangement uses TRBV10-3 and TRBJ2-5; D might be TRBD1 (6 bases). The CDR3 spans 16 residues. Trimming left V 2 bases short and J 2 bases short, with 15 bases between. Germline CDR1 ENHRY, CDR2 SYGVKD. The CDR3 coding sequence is TGTGCCATCAGTGAGGGGGGCCTGGACGGACAAGAGACCCAGTACTTC. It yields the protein CAISEGGLDGQETQYF.

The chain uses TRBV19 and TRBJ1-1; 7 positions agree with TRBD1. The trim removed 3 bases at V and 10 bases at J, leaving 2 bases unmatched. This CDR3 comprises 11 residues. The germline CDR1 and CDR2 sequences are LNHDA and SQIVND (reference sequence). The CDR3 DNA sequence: TGTGCCAGTAGTATGACAGGGAGAGCTTTCTTT. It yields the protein CASSMTGRAFF.

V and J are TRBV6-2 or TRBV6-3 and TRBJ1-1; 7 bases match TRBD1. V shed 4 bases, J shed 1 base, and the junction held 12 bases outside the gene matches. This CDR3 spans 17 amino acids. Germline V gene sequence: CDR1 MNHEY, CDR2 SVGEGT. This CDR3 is CASSSTGDYSPNTEAFF. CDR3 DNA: TGTGCCAGCAGTTCCACAGGGGACTACAGCCCGAACACTGAAGCTTTCTTT.

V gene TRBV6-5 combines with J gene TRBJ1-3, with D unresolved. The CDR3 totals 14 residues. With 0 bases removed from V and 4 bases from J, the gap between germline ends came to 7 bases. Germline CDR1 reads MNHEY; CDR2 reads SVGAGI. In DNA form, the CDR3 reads TGTGCCAGCAGTTACTCGAATCCGGGAAACACCATATATTTT. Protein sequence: CASSYSNPGNTIYF.

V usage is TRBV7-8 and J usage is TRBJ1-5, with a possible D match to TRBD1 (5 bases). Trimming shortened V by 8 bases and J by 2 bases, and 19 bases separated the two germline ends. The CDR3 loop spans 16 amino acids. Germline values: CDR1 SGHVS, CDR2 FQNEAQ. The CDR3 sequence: CASARISGGGNQPQHF. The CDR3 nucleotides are TGTGCCAGCGCCCGCATTTCGGGGGGAGGCAATCAGCCCCAGCATTTT.

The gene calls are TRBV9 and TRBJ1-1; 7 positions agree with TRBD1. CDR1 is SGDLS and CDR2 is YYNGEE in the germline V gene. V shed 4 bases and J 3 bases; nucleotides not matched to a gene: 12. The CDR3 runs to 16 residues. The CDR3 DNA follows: TGTGCCAGCAGCCCCAGGGGGGGCCCTAGGGACACTGAAGCTTTCTTT. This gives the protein CASSPRGGPRDTEAFF.

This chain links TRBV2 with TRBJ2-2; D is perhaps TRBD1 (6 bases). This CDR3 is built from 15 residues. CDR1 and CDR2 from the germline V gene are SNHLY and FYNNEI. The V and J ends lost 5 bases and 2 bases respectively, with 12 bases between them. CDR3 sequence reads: CASSWAGANTGELFF. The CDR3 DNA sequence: TGTGCCAGCAGTTGGGCAGGGGCTAACACCGGGGAGCTGTTTTTT.

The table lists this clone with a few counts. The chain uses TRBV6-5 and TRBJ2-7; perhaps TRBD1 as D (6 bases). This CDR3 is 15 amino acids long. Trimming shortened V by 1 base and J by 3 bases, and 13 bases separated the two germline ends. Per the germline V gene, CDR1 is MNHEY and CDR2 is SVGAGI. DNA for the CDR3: TGTGCCAGCAGTTACTTAACGGGACACCTCTACGAGCAGTACTTC. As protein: CASSYLTGHLYEQYF.

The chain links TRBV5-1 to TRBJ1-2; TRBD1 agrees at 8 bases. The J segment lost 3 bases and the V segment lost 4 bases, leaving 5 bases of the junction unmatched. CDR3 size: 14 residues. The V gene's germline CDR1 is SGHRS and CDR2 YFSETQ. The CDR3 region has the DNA TGCGCCAGCAGCACCGGACAGGGCGACTATGGCTACACCTTC. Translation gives CASSTGQGDYGYTF.

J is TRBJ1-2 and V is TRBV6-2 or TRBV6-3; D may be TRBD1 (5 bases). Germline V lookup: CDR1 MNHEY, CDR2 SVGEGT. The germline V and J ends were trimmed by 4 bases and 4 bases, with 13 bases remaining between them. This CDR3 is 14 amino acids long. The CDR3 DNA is TGTGCCAGCAGTTCCCGGGACGGAATCTATGGCTACACCTTC. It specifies CASSSRDGIYGYTF.

In DNA form, the CDR3 reads TGTGCCAGCAGCCCCTCGGGGGGGCTCGGGGCCAACGTCCTGACTTTC. This gives the protein CASSPSGGLGANVLTF. The gene calls are TRBV9 and TRBJ2-6; 8 bases map to TRBD2. Unmatched junction bases numbered 7, after V lost 4 bases and J lost 4 bases. The V gene's germline CDR1 is SGDLS and CDR2 YYNGEE. The CDR3 runs to 16 residues. Using reference TRBV9 and TRBJ2-6 for the parts outside the CDR3, the full variable domain is DSGVTQTPKHLITATGQRVTLRCSPRSGDLSVYWYQQSLDQGLQFLIQYYNGEERAKGNILERFSAQQFPDLHSELNLSSLELGDSALYFCASSPSGGLGANVLTFGAGSRLTVL.

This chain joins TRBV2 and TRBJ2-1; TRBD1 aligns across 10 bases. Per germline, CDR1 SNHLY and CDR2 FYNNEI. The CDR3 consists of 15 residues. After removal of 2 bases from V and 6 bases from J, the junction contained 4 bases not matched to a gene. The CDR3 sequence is CASSEWDRGINEQFF. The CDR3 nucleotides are TGTGCCAGCAGTGAATGGGACAGGGGTATCAATGAGCAGTTCTTC.

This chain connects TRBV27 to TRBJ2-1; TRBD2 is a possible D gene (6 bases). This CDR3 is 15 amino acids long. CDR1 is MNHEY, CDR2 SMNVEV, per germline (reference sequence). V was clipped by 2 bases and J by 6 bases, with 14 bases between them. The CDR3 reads CASSLLGGGSNEQFF. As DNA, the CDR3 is TGTGCCAGCAGTTTACTGGGAGGAGGTTCCAATGAGCAGTTCTTC.

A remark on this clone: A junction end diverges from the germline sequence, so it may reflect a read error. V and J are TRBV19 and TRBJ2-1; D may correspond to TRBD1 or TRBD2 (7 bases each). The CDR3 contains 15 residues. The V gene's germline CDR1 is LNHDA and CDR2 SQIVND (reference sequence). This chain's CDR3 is CASNGGDRGYSEQFF. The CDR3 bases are TGTGCCAGTAATGGGGGGGACAGAGGATACAGTGAGCAGTTCTTC.

The CDR3 region has the DNA TGTGCCAGCAGTTTGGACGGGAACTATGGCTACACCTTC. Protein: CASSLDGNYGYTF. The J gene is TRBJ1-2, the V gene TRBV6-4; D is unclear. V was clipped by 5 bases and J by 2 bases, with 9 bases between them. In germline, CDR1 is MRHNA, CDR2 SNTAGT. This CDR3 is 13 amino acids long.

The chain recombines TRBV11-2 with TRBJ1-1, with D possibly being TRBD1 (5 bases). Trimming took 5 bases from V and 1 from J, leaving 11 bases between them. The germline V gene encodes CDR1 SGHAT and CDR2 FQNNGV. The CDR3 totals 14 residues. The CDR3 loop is CASSPGTANTEAFF. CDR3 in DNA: TGTGCCAGCAGCCCGGGGACGGCGAACACTGAAGCTTTCTTT.

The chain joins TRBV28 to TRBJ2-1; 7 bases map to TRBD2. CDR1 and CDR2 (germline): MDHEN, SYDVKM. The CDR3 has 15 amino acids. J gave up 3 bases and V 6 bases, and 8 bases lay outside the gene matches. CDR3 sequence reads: CASSTSGVIYNEQFF. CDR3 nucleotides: TGTGCCAGCAGCACCAGCGGGGTGATCTACAATGAGCAGTTCTTC.

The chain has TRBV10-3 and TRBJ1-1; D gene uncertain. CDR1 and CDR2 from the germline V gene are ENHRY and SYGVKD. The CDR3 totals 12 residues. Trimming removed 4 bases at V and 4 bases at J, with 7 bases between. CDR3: CAISVSSTEAFF. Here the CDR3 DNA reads TGTGCCATCAGTGTGTCGAGCACTGAAGCTTTCTTT.

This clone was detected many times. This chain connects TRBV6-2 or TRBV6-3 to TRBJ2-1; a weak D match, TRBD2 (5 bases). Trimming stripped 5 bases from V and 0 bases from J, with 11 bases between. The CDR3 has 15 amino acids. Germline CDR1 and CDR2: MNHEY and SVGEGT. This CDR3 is CASSPSGDSYNEQFF. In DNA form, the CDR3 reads TGTGCCAGCAGTCCCTCCGGGGACTCCTACAATGAGCAGTTCTTC.

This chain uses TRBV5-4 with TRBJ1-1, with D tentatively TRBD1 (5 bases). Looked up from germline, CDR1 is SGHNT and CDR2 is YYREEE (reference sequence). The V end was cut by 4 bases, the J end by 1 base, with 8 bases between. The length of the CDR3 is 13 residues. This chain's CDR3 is CASSRGANTEAFF. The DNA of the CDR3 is TGTGCCAGCAGCCGAGGGGCGAACACTGAAGCTTTCTTT.

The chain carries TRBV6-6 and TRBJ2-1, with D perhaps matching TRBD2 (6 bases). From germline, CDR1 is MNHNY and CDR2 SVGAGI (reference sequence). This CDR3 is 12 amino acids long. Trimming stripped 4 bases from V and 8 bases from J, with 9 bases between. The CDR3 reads CASSSKRDEQFF. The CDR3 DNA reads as TGTGCCAGCAGTTCGAAGCGGGATGAGCAGTTCTTC.